Listed here are 24 T cell receptor beta chains from one sample, sequenced in a study of T cell repertoires in cytomegalovirus infection (dated by TCRdb to between 2018 and 2021). The sample's treatment or condition, from its label and the paper: in vitro stimulation with specific CMV peptide epitopes to enrich CMV-specific T cells. No antigen is known for these receptors. Sequencing took place on an Illumina HiSeq 1500. The public sequencing data were trimmed at Q25 with fastp and processed into clonotypes with MiXCR by TCRdb, which kept only in-frame beta chains. Records with the same CDR3 protein are collapsed into one entry carrying the most frequent genes and DNA. This sample has hundreds of thousands of distinct CDR3 sequences in its table, and about 42% of those were observed once. Together, the top ten hold approximately 40% of the sample. The source was cultured PBMCs, collected from culture after CMV antigen stimulation. These receptors were taken from a human donor in good health (CMV status not recorded). Some clones in this sample may be carry-over from other donors' samples.

The V call is TRBV4-3, the J call TRBJ2-7, with D possibly being TRBD1 or TRBD2 (5 bases each). Trimming stripped 1 base from V and 3 bases from J, with 10 bases between. Per germline, CDR1 LGHNA and CDR2 YSLEER. This CDR3 region has 14 residues. The CDR3 coding sequence is TGCGCCAGCAGCCAAGGGGGGTCCCGCTACGAGCAGTACTTC. It encodes CASSQGGSRYEQYF.

This rearrangement joins TRBV12-3 or TRBV12-4 to TRBJ2-3; D might be TRBD2 (7 bases). Trimming took off 7 bases at V and 0 bases at J, with 14 bases between the two ends. The CDR3 has 15 amino acids. The CDR3 is CASTFRGASTDTQYF. The CDR3 region has the DNA TGTGCCAGCACTTTCCGGGGGGCTAGCACAGATACGCAGTATTTT.

This rearrangement joins TRBV25-1 to TRBJ2-5, with TRBD2 as a possible D gene (6 bases). The CDR3 runs 14 residues. Germline V gene lookup returns CDR1 MGHDK and CDR2 SYGVNS. The V end lost 3 bases, the J end lost 2 bases, and 10 bases lay between the germline ends. The chain's CDR3 is CASSDTGAQETQYF. CDR3 sequence (DNA): TGTGCCAGCAGTGACACGGGAGCTCAAGAGACCCAGTACTTC.

The chain carries TRBV4-1 and TRBJ2-1; D not resolved. Germline V gene lookup returns CDR1 MGHRA and CDR2 YSYEKL. The V and J ends lost 1 base and 4 bases respectively, with 5 bases between them. The CDR3 runs 13 residues. The CDR3 coding sequence is TGCGCCAGCAGCCAAGGGGCGTACAATGAGCAGTTCTTC. Its translation: CASSQGAYNEQFF.

This clonotype was counted a few times. The rearrangement links TRBV6-1 to TRBJ2-7; 10 bases are shared with TRBD1. V lost 8 bases to trimming and J lost 4 bases; unmatched junction nucleotides: 8. The CDR3 extends over 14 amino acids. CDR1 is MNHNS, CDR2 SASEGT, per germline. The CDR3 DNA reads as TGTGCCAGCCCTCCGGGACAGGGGATTTACGAGCAGTACTTC. Amino acids: CASPPGQGIYEQYF.

This clonotype has only a few counts. This chain links TRBV5-6 with TRBJ2-1; 11 positions agree with TRBD1. Germline values: CDR1 SGHDT, CDR2 YYEEEE. The CDR3 consists of 15 residues. Unmatched junction bases numbered 2, after V lost 2 bases and J lost 4 bases. In DNA, the CDR3 is TGTGCCAGCAGCTTCGGGACAGGGGGTTACAATGAGCAGTTCTTC. As protein: CASSFGTGGYNEQFF.

The chain carries TRBV5-1 and TRBJ2-3; 12 bases match TRBD2. Germline-derived CDR1 and CDR2 are SGHRS and YFSETQ. V trimming: 0 bases; J trimming: 1 base; junction bases outside the gene matches: 3. CDR3 length: 17 residues. The CDR3 reads CASSLGLAGVRTDTQYF. The CDR3 region has the DNA TGCGCCAGCAGCTTGGGACTAGCGGGGGTCCGCACAGATACGCAGTATTTT.

The chain links TRBV6-1 to TRBJ2-1; 9 nucleotides match TRBD1. V was pared by 7 bases and J by 7 bases, with 2 bases of the junction left unmatched. The CDR3 runs 12 residues. Germline lookup yields CDR1 MNHNS and CDR2 SASEGT. CDR3 in amino acids: CASMGQGNEQFF. The DNA for the CDR3 is TGTGCCAGCATGGGACAGGGAAATGAGCAGTTCTTC.

This rearrangement joins TRBV19 to TRBJ2-1; 11 positions match TRBD1. Germline loops: CDR1 LNHDA, CDR2 SQIVND (reference sequence). The CDR3 contains 19 residues. V was clipped by 3 bases and J by 0 bases; unmatched bases: 10. The DNA for the CDR3 is TGTGCCAGTAGTATTTTTTGGGACAGGGGGGTAAGCTCCTACAATGAGCAGTTCTTC. Translation: CASSIFWDRGVSSYNEQFF.

As DNA, the CDR3 is TGCAGTGCTCCGCCAGCGGGGGGTTCCAATGAGCAGTTCTTC. Residues: CSAPPAGGSNEQFF. V gene TRBV20-1 combines with J gene TRBJ2-1; 9 nucleotides line up with TRBD2. The germline CDR1 and CDR2 sequences are DFQATT and SNEGSKA (reference sequence). The CDR3 has 14 amino acids. V was pared by 5 bases and J by 6 bases, with 8 bases of the junction left unmatched.

About this clonotype itself: A much larger clone lies a single base off, so this may be a read error. The chain joins TRBV9 to TRBJ2-1, with D maybe TRBD1 (5 bases). The ends were cut back, 2 bases at V and 6 bases at J, with 6 bases in the middle. The germline V gene encodes CDR1 SGDLS and CDR2 YYNGEE. CDR3 length: 12 amino acids. CDR3 nucleotide sequence: TGTGCCAGCAGCGTCAGGGTCAATGAGCAGTTCTTC. This codes for CASSVRVNEQFF.

This chain uses TRBV11-3 with TRBJ2-3, with D possibly matching TRBD2 (6 bases). V gave up 5 bases and J gave up 4 bases, with 10 bases separating them. Germline CDR1 and CDR2: SGHNT and YENEEA. The CDR3 length is 13 residues. For the CDR3, the DNA is TGTGCCAGCAGCCCGACTAGAGCAGATACGCAGTATTTT. It specifies CASSPTRADTQYF.

The CDR3 is CASSLGDEQGLRAFF. The CDR3 DNA follows: TGTGCCAGCAGCCTCGGCGATGAACAGGGGCTTCGAGCTTTCTTT. The chain has TRBV7-9 and TRBJ1-1; 7 positions agree with TRBD1. Germline loops: CDR1 SEHNR, CDR2 FQNEAQ (reference sequence). CDR3 length: 15 amino acids. The V and J ends lost 5 bases and 10 bases, in that order; junction bases with no gene match: 16.

The rearrangement uses TRBV12-3 or TRBV12-4 and TRBJ1-1, with D perhaps TRBD1 (6 bases). CDR3 size: 15 residues. Trimming shortened V by 2 bases and J by 5 bases, and 15 bases separated the two germline ends. The CDR3 sequence: CASSLRAEGGTEAFF. Written as DNA, the CDR3 is TGTGCCAGCAGTTTAAGGGCCGAGGGGGGTACTGAAGCTTTCTTT.

The rearrangement links TRBV5-1 to TRBJ1-2; D perhaps matches TRBD1 (6 bases). Trimming stripped 3 bases from V and 7 bases from J, with 13 bases between. The germline gives CDR1 SGHRS, CDR2 YFSETQ. The CDR3 consists of 13 residues. The CDR3 region has the DNA TGCGCCAGCAGCTCGCAGGGGCAGGGTGGCTACACCTTC. This gives the protein CASSSQGQGGYTF.

In this sample, this clonotype turned up many times. The chain couples TRBV7-2 to TRBJ2-1, with 10 bases lining up with TRBD2. The CDR3 contains 20 residues. V lost 4 bases to trimming and J lost 0 bases; unmatched junction nucleotides: 15. Per the germline V gene, CDR1 is SGHTA and CDR2 is FQGNSA. In DNA form, the CDR3 reads TGTGCCAGCAGCTCCCCCGATGCTAGCGGGAGTAGGAGCTCCTACAATGAGCAGTTCTTC. Amino acid sequence: CASSSPDASGSRSSYNEQFF. Drawing the rest from reference TRBV7-2 and TRBJ2-1, the complete variable domain is GAGVSQSPSNKVTEKGKDVELRCDPISGHTALYWYRQSLGQGLEFLIYFQGNSAPDKSGLPSDRFSAERTGGSVSTLTIQRTQQEDSAVYLCASSSPDASGSRSSYNEQFFGPGTRLTVL.

Here the CDR3 reads CASSSGTRGGLQFF. CDR3 DNA: TGTGCCAGCAGCTCTGGGACTAGAGGGGGTCTGCAGTTCTTC. This rearrangement joins TRBV7-4 to TRBJ2-1, with 8 bases that match TRBD2. The V segment lost 4 bases and the J segment 12 bases; nucleotides outside the gene matches: 11. Per germline, CDR1 SGHVT and CDR2 SQSDAQ. The CDR3 is made up of 14 amino acids. Full variable domain (remainder filled in from reference TRBV7-4 and TRBJ2-1): GAGVSQSPRYKVAKRGRDVALRCDSISGHVTLYWYRQTLGQGSEVLTYSQSDAQRDKSGRPSGRFSAERPERSVSTLKIQRTEQGDSAVYLCASSSGTRGGLQFFGPGTRLTVL.

V and J are TRBV12-3 or TRBV12-4 and TRBJ2-5; 8 nucleotides align to TRBD1. The J segment lost 5 bases and the V segment lost 6 bases, leaving 5 bases of the junction unmatched. The CDR3 extends over 13 amino acids. DNA of the CDR3: TGTGCCAGCAGCGACAGGGGAAGGGAGACCCAGTACTTC. This sequence encodes CASSDRGRETQYF.

The chain links TRBV7-4 to TRBJ1-5, with D tentatively TRBD1 (5 bases). Germline assignment: CDR1 SGHVT and CDR2 SQSDAQ. V was cut by 2 bases and J by 0 bases, with 23 bases left in between. The CDR3 totals 20 residues. Written as DNA, the CDR3 is TGTGCCAGCAGCTTACCCCCCGAGCAGGGCGGGAATTATAGCAATCAGCCCCAGCATTTT. This gives the protein CASSLPPEQGGNYSNQPQHF.

The chain carries TRBV20-1 and TRBJ2-7; 11 bases fit TRBD2. J gave up 5 bases and V 1 base, and 4 bases lay outside the gene matches. Looked up from germline, CDR1 is DFQATT and CDR2 is SNEGSKA (reference sequence). CDR3 size: 14 residues. The DNA for the CDR3 is TGCAGTGCTAGAGCAACTAGCGGGAGTAACGAGCAGTACTTC. Amino acids: CSARATSGSNEQYF.

This chain connects TRBV11-1 to TRBJ1-6, with unresolved D. The germline gives CDR1 SGHAT, CDR2 FQDESV (reference sequence). Trimming pared 5 bases from V and 2 bases from J, leaving 13 bases between. CDR3 length equals 16 residues. CDR3 DNA: TGTGCCAGCAGCCGTTCAGGTTTAACCTATAATTCACCCCTCCACTTT. This sequence encodes CASSRSGLTYNSPLHF. The full variable domain, completed using reference TRBV11-1 and TRBJ1-6, is EAEVAQSPRYKITEKSQAVAFWCDPISGHATLYWYRQILGQGPELLVQFQDESVVDDSQLPKDRFSAERLKGVDSTLKIQPAELGDSAMYLCASSRSGLTYNSPLHFGNGTRLTVT.

The rearrangement links TRBV18 to TRBJ2-1, with a weak D call TRBD2 (5 bases). CDR1 is KGHSH, CDR2 LQKENI, per germline. Trimming removed 3 bases at V and 1 base at J, with 10 bases between. This CDR3 contains 15 residues. The CDR3 spells CASSPIAMSYNEQFF. The CDR3 DNA follows: TGTGCCAGCTCACCCATAGCGATGTCCTACAATGAGCAGTTCTTC.

This clonotype has a handful of counts. CDR3 nucleotides: TGCGCCAGCAGCTTGGAACTCTTCACCCCCCACGAGCAGTACTTC. Translation gives CASSLELFTPHEQYF. The chain uses TRBV5-1 and TRBJ2-7; D is undetermined. This CDR3 has 15 amino acids. V was shortened by 0 bases and J by 5 bases, with 15 bases between the two germline ends. The germline CDR1 and CDR2 sequences are SGHRS and YFSETQ.

The genes are TRBV19 and TRBJ2-2; 7 bases match TRBD1. Germline assignment: CDR1 LNHDA and CDR2 SQIVND (reference sequence). With 6 bases clipped from V and 9 bases from J, the junction kept 10 bases outside the gene matches. This CDR3 has 14 residues. The DNA for the CDR3 is TGTGCCAGTAGCGGACCAGGGGGTTCTAGGGAGCTGTTTTTT. This encodes CASSGPGGSRELFF. The full variable domain, rest sourced from reference TRBV19 and TRBJ2-2, is DGGITQSPKYLFRKEGQNVTLSCEQNLNHDAMYWYRQDPGQGLRLIYYSQIVNDFQKGDIAEGYSVSREKKESFPLTVTSAQKNPTAFYLCASSGPGGSRELFFGEGSRLTVL.